The T cell receptor (beta chain) described here comes from a study of beta chain features in type 1 diabetes. Trimming stripped 3 bases from V and 4 bases from J, with 7 bases between. Per the germline V gene, CDR1 is SGHDN and CDR2 is FVKESK. CDR3 length: 13 residues. The study reverse transcribed the entire isolated RNA, so it sequenced expressed TCRB transcripts. Produced via immunoSEQ multiplex PCR; TCRdb's table is partial and in-frame only. The table includes nearly 350,000 clones, around 7.6% detected once. The rearrangement joins TRBV14 to TRBJ1-5; D is unresolved. This receptor was obtained from a woman aged 18-30 years in good health. Sequenced: central memory CD4+ T cells from blood. This chain's CDR3 is CASSQQANQPQHF. In nucleotides, the CDR3 is TGTGCCAGCAGCCAGCAGGCGAATCAGCCCCAGCATTTT.